Below are 22 T cell receptor beta chains sequenced from a single sample in a study of T cells after somatic rescue of genetic block. Here immunoSEQ multiplex PCR was the method, and the copy in TCRdb shows in-frame clones only, minus some. This sample has about 67,000 clones, with about 90% found just once. Specimen: peripheral blood mononuclear cells (PBMCs). All receptors come from a man aged 35-49 years.

The chain employs TRBV5-1 and TRBJ2-3; D gene unclear. CDR1 SGHRS and CDR2 YFSETQ come from the germline V gene. Trimming left V 2 bases short and J 5 bases short, with 3 bases between. The CDR3 runs to 11 residues. As DNA, the CDR3 is TGCGCCAGCAGCTTCCGAGATACGCAGTATTTT. Translation gives CASSFRDTQYF.

V and J are TRBV7-8 and TRBJ2-5; no firm D call. V was pared by 5 bases and J by 2 bases, with 15 bases between. Germline values: CDR1 SGHVS, CDR2 FQNEAQ. CDR3 size: 15 residues. The CDR3 protein is CASSGPATGQETQYF. The CDR3 nucleotides are TGTGCCAGCAGCGGGCCCGCGACTGGACAAGAGACCCAGTACTTC.

The chain recombines TRBV19 with TRBJ1-5, with no clear D. The ends were cut back, 9 bases at V and 4 bases at J, with 10 bases in the middle. Germline V gene sequence: CDR1 LNHDA, CDR2 SQIVND (reference sequence). The CDR3 runs 12 residues. The CDR3 loop is CASQVQNQPQHF. The CDR3 DNA reads as TGTGCCAGCCAAGTACAGAATCAGCCCCAGCATTTT.

CDR3 loop: CASSASGDGDEQYF. The CDR3 coding sequence is TGCGCCAGCAGCGCCTCAGGGGACGGCGACGAGCAGTACTTC. The V call is TRBV5-1, the J call TRBJ2-7, with a weak D call TRBD1 (6 bases). The CDR3 is 14 residues long. CDR1 and CDR2 from the germline V gene are SGHRS and YFSETQ. Trimming took 4 bases from V and 5 from J, leaving 16 bases between them.

CDR3 sequence reads: CASSLAGGLHYNEQFF. CDR3 DNA sequence: TGTGCCAGCAGCTTAGCGGGAGGGCTCCACTACAATGAGCAGTTCTTC. The gene calls are TRBV7-6 and TRBJ2-1; TRBD2 agrees at 7 bases. CDR3 length equals 16 residues. Germline V lookup: CDR1 SGHVS, CDR2 FNYEAQ. V was pared by 0 bases and J by 3 bases, with 5 bases of the junction left unmatched. The variable domain in full, completed from reference TRBV7-6 and TRBJ2-1, reads GAGVSQSPRYKVTKRGQDVALRCDPISGHVSLYWYRQALGQGPEFLTYFNYEAQQDKSGLPNDRFSAERPEGSISTLTIQRTEQRDSAMYRCASSLAGGLHYNEQFFGPGTRLTVL.

This clone was counted a single time. V and J are TRBV6-1 and TRBJ1-2; D may be TRBD1 (5 bases). This CDR3 spans 13 amino acids. Germline CDR1 and CDR2: MNHNS and SASEGT. V gave up 6 bases and J gave up 4 bases, with 12 bases separating them. The CDR3 nucleotides are TGTGCCAGCAGGGGGGGACCGCCCTATGGCTACACCTTC. It specifies CASRGGPPYGYTF.

The chain has TRBV5-1 and TRBJ1-1; the D is unclear. Trimming pared 1 base from V and 7 bases from J, leaving 11 bases between. Per the germline V gene, CDR1 is SGHRS and CDR2 is YFSETQ. The CDR3 contains 13 residues. The chain's CDR3 is CASSLRAEFEAFF. DNA of the CDR3: TGCGCCAGCAGCTTGAGGGCAGAATTTGAAGCTTTCTTT.

This clone has just one count. The gene calls are TRBV28 and TRBJ2-7; 7 nucleotides line up with TRBD1. V was clipped by 5 bases and J by 5 bases; unmatched bases: 9. The CDR3 covers 14 residues. Germline CDR1 reads MDHEN; CDR2 reads SYDVKM. CDR3 sequence reads: CASSPGTAAHEQYF. In DNA, the CDR3 is TGTGCCAGCAGTCCAGGGACAGCGGCCCACGAGCAGTACTTC.

The V call is TRBV10-3, the J call TRBJ2-7, with D perhaps matching TRBD2 (6 bases). Trimming pared 3 bases from V and 5 bases from J, leaving 11 bases between. This CDR3 region has 13 residues. Germline assignment: CDR1 ENHRY and CDR2 SYGVKD. The CDR3 reads CAISEGGADEQYF. As DNA, the CDR3 is TGTGCCATCAGTGAAGGAGGGGCCGACGAGCAGTACTTC.

The chain is built from TRBV28 and TRBJ2-1; 11 nucleotides agree with TRBD2. This CDR3 has 12 amino acids. Germline CDR1 reads MDHEN; CDR2 reads SYDVKM. V dropped 2 bases and J dropped 12; count of bases not matched to a gene: 0. CDR3 DNA sequence: TGTGCCAGCAGTTTAGGGACTAGCGGGCAGTTCTTC. Its protein product is CASSLGTSGQFF.

This chain connects TRBV5-4 to TRBJ2-3; no reliable D call. CDR3 size: 15 residues. V lost 4 bases and J lost 6, with 18 bases in between. Germline V gene sequence: CDR1 SGHNT, CDR2 YYREEE (reference sequence). CDR3 in amino acids: CASSLGRVFTDTQYF. The CDR3 DNA sequence: TGTGCCAGCAGCCTTGGACGTGTCTTTACGGATACGCAGTATTTT.

This clone was observed once. The chain has TRBV2 and TRBJ2-5, with a weak D call TRBD1 (6 bases). The end of the DNA aligns better with TRBJ2-7, so the J call may be wrong. Germline V gene sequence: CDR1 SNHLY, CDR2 FYNNEI. CDR3 length equals 15 residues. CDR3 loop: CASRELSGRGYEQYF. CDR3 DNA sequence: TGTGCCAGCAGGGAACTATCCGGCAGGGGCTACGAGCAGTACTTC.

The chain combines TRBV29-1 with TRBJ2-7, with 13 bases aligning to TRBD2. The CDR3 has 15 amino acids. The J segment lost 3 bases and the V segment lost 7 bases, leaving 9 bases of the junction unmatched. The germline gives CDR1 SQVTM, CDR2 ANQGSEA. CDR3 sequence: CSAWTSGRGDYEQYF. Here the CDR3 DNA reads TGCAGCGCCTGGACTAGCGGGAGAGGGGACTACGAGCAGTACTTC.

This clone was observed once. The J gene is TRBJ2-3, the V gene TRBV5-1, with 11 bases that match TRBD1. V was clipped by 4 bases and J by 7 bases; unmatched bases: 8. CDR3 length: 15 residues. CDR1 and CDR2 (germline): SGHRS, YFSETQ. The CDR3 coding sequence is TGCGCCAGCAGCCCGGGACAGGGGGGCAATCATACGCAGTATTTT. Translating it yields CASSPGQGGNHTQYF.

The V and J genes are TRBV6-1 and TRBJ1-5, with D possibly matching TRBD1 (6 bases). This CDR3 comprises 10 residues. In germline, CDR1 is MNHNS, CDR2 SASEGT. CDR3 loop: CGGGHQPQHF. The DNA for the CDR3 is TGTGGTGGGGGGCATCAGCCCCAGCATTTT.

V gene TRBV28 combines with J gene TRBJ1-1; TRBD1 aligns across 8 bases. Germline CDR1 is MDHEN and CDR2 is SYDVKM. Losses at the gene ends were 2 bases for V and 6 bases for J; bases not matched to a gene: 5. The CDR3 totals 14 residues. Here the CDR3 reads CASSLNRGSAEAFF. DNA of the CDR3: TGTGCCAGCAGTTTAAACAGGGGGTCCGCTGAAGCTTTCTTT.

CDR3 nucleotide sequence: TGTGCCAGCAGCTTTGCGTGCCGGGGGAGGATTGAGCAGTTCTTC. Its translation: CASSFACRGRIEQFF. V is TRBV12-1 and J is TRBJ2-1; the table's D call, TRBD2, has no DNA check behind it. TRBV12-1 is designated a pseudogene. This CDR3 contains 15 residues.

The count of this clone is one. The rearrangement uses TRBV27 and TRBJ2-1; D not certain. The CDR3 totals 14 residues. CDR1 and CDR2 (germline): MNHEY, SMNVEV (reference sequence). V dropped 2 bases and J dropped 5 bases, with 10 bases sitting between them. The CDR3 sequence: CASSLIAGNNEQFF. As DNA, the CDR3 is TGTGCCAGCAGTTTAATTGCAGGCAACAATGAGCAGTTCTTC.

The chain joins TRBV18 to TRBJ1-2; a weak D match, TRBD1 (5 bases). V was pared by 6 bases and J by 1 base, with 6 bases between. The CDR3 extends over 12 amino acids. Germline CDR1 and CDR2: KGHSH and LQKENI. The DNA of the CDR3 is TGTGCCAGCTCTCAGGGTAACTATGGCTACACCTTC. Translation gives CASSQGNYGYTF.

The rearrangement uses TRBV6-5 and TRBJ2-7; perhaps TRBD1 as D (6 bases). This CDR3 has 14 residues. CDR1 is MNHEY and CDR2 is SVGAGI in the germline V gene. Trimming pared 4 bases from V and 5 bases from J, leaving 15 bases between. The DNA for the CDR3 is TGTGCCAGCAGTTTCAACAGGGCTATGAACGAGCAGTACTTC. Its protein product is CASSFNRAMNEQYF.

This rearrangement joins TRBV2 to TRBJ2-3; D possibly corresponds to TRBD2 (5 bases). Trimming took off 4 bases at V and 3 bases at J, with 14 bases between the two ends. CDR3 length: 15 amino acids. Germline V gene sequence: CDR1 SNHLY, CDR2 FYNNEI. The CDR3 sequence: CASSVWERLTDTQYF. The CDR3 nucleotides read TGTGCCAGCAGTGTGTGGGAGAGGTTGACAGATACGCAGTATTTT.

The chain employs TRBV27 and TRBJ2-7, with 9 bases lining up with TRBD1. CDR3 length: 16 residues. Germline V gene lookup returns CDR1 MNHEY and CDR2 SMNVEV (reference sequence). The trim removed 4 bases at V and 2 bases at J, leaving 9 bases unmatched. The CDR3 nucleotides read TGTGCCAGCAGTTCCCGGGACAGGGAAGGGACCTACGAGCAGTACTTC. This encodes CASSSRDREGTYEQYF.